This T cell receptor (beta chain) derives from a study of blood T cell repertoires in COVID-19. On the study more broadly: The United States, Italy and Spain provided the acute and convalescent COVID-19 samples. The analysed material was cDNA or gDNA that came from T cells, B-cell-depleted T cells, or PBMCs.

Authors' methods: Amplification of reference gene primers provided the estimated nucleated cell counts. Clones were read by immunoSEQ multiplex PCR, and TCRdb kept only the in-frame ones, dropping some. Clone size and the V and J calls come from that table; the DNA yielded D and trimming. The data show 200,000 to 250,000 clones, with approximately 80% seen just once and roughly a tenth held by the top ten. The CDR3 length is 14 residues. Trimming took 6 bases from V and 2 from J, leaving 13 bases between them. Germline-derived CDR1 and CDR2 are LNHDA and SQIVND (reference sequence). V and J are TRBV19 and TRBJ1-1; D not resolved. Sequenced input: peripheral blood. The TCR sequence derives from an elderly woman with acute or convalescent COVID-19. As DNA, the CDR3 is TGTGCCAGTAGGCTCGGGGTGGGCAACACTGAAGCTTTCTTT. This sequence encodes CASRLGVGNTEAFF.